A selection of T cell receptor beta chains follows, all from one sample in a study of graft-versus-host responses after intestinal transplantation. Measured with immunoSEQ multiplex PCR; TCRdb has only the in-frame clones, and not every one. Of around 39,000 clones listed, roughly 91% were seen once; the top ten hold around 6.8%. The sequences come from PBMCs, collected 267 days after transplant. These receptors were obtained from a human patient who received an intestinal transplant, so some T cells may come from the graft donor. The CDR3 runs from the conserved cysteine through the conserved F or W.

J: TRBJ2-1; V: TRBV7-2; CDR3: CASRRTSSNNEQFF
J: TRBJ2-2; V: TRBV18; CDR3: CASSPTGGQDNTGELFF
J: TRBJ1-1; V: TRBV9; CDR3: CASSPETGLGAFF
J: TRBJ2-3; V: TRBV7-7; CDR3: CASSSTTIPLDTQYF
J: TRBJ2-5; V: TRBV2; CDR3: CASSWLAGAFQETQYF
J: TRBJ2-3; V: TRBV5-1; CDR3: CASSLVGSGVSTDTQYF
J: TRBJ2-1; V: TRBV19; CDR3: CASSFGQGGVLPDEQFF
J: TRBJ2-3; V: TRBV7-3; CDR3: CASRGRTGSTDTQYF
J: TRBJ2-1; V: TRBV19; CDR3: CASSTGQGGPYNEQFF
J: TRBJ2-2; V: TRBV14; CDR3: CASSQKHTGELFF
J: TRBJ2-7; V: TRBV11-2; CDR3: CASSLVGDSSEQYF
J: TRBJ2-2; V: TRBV6-1; CDR3: CASSTRNGELFF
J: -; V: TRBV11-2; CDR3: CASSSLQGNEQYF
J: TRBJ2-7; V: TRBV6-6; CDR3: CASKSDRGRYEQYF
J: TRBJ1-1; V: TRBV10-3; CDR3: CAISGPGQGLTEAFF
J: TRBJ2-1; V: TRBV13; CDR3: CASNQAGGYYNEQFF
J: TRBJ1-6; V: TRBV19; CDR3: CASSIVRDDYSPLHF
J: TRBJ1-4; V: TRBV2; CDR3: CASSFPGTDNEKLFF
J: TRBJ1-1; V: TRBV27; CDR3: CASSFTGRNTEAFF
J: TRBJ1-5; V: TRBV27; CDR3: CASSLTGINQPQHF
J: TRBJ2-2; V: TRBV4-1; CDR3: CASGLGAAELFF
J: TRBJ1-2; V: TRBV29-1; CDR3: CSVGLQGGEGYGYTF
J: TRBJ1-1; V: TRBV11-1; CDR3: CASSVDRDTEAFF
J: TRBJ1-5; V: TRBV6-1; CDR3: CASSRRDSNQPQHF
J: TRBJ2-2; V: TRBV27; CDR3: CASSFKGWSTGELFF
J: TRBJ1-2; V: TRBV18; CDR3: CASSPSLDNYGYTF
J: TRBJ1-1; V: TRBV15; CDR3: CATSRGLQGVGPEAFF
J: TRBJ1-6; V: TRBV30; CDR3: CAWSFDSPLHF
J: TRBJ1-1; V: TRBV4-1; CDR3: CASSRAVKGGYTEAFF
J: TRBJ1-2; V: TRBV5-6; CDR3: CASSLREEGGYTF
J: TRBJ2-7; V: TRBV7-9; CDR3: CASSPGLPPYEQYF
J: TRBJ2-7; V: TRBV10-1; CDR3: CASTRGPNYEQYF
J: TRBJ2-5; V: TRBV7-9; CDR3: CASSLDPLETQYF
J: TRBJ2-1; V: TRBV12-5; CDR3: CASGLTGSYNEQFF
J: TRBJ2-3; V: TRBV5-4; CDR3: CASSPSAVGRDTQYF
J: TRBJ1-2; V: TRBV30; CDR3: CATLAGDGYTF
J: TRBJ2-3; V: TRBV6-4; CDR3: CASSGTSGGPDTQYF
J: TRBJ1-2; V: TRBV6-1; CDR3: CASSGADNYGYTF